Below, one TCR beta chain is given with its context. This clone was seen a single time. Its antigen has not been determined. No much larger clonotype is one base removed from it; base qualities were not supplied. These data are taken from a study of cytomegalovirus exposure and HLA in healthy donors (dated by TCRdb to about 2017). With respect to the entire study: An earlier analysis of roughly 570 of the donors reported 250 to 300 Gb of sequence data and 95 million to 140 million unique TCR beta sequences obtained from around 180 million T cells. An early release covering roughly 600 HLA-typed donors comprised approximately 300 gigabases of sequencing data and roughly 86 million unique TCR sequences. High-throughput TCR immunosequencing, statistical association of individual TCRs with disease status, and machine learning were combined to predict cytomegalovirus infection status. Donor age, sex, ethnicity and CMV serostatus were collected together with the repertoire data. Typing coverage differed by locus: A, B, C, DRB1 and DQB1 were typed in about 620-630 donors, DQA1 in 500 to 550, DPA1 in roughly 590, and DPB1 in around 490. Rather than drawing on any new phenotypic data, the later analysis identified candidate immune exposures from TCR beta sequences and the way those sequences occurred across donors. An earlier analysis of 500 to 650 of the donors applied high-throughput TCR beta sequencing to assess whether each TCR beta V gene segment acted as functional or pseudogenic. All discovery cohort repertoires had been generated on a single sequencing platform. Five DR-DQ haplotypes were treated as single units for association and clustering because of strong linkage in the cohort. Genome-wide SNP genotypes for about 65% of the roughly 700 donors were used in a later genetic analysis, which treated that subset as a discovery cohort. The aim of the study was to test whether cataloging public T cell receptors could identify signatures of past pathogen exposure. HLA typing included class I and class II loci at four-digit resolution. Across some 400 genotyped donors of the cohort, an average of approximately 240,000 unique TCR beta nucleotide sequences per donor were sequenced, and approximately 17% of those sequences were non-productive. Among the roughly 410 genotyped donors, approximately 77% belonged to the genetic ancestry cluster associated with self-reported Caucasian donors. A separate validation cohort of 100 to 150 different subjects was used in addition to the 666-subject first cohort. The study profiled the T cell repertoires of about 640 subjects by immunosequencing and related them to cytomegalovirus serostatus. A later analysis re-examined previously published TCR beta repertoires from 600 to 700 donors and added high-resolution HLA genotyping to investigate patterns of TCR occurrence. What the research found in general, with its limitations: HLA typing was unavailable for some donors at each locus, so association tests used only the typed subset. In both the original and validation cohorts, the classifier was reported to diagnose cytomegalovirus status with high specificity and sensitivity. The cohort was sequenced for TCR beta chains only, and without alpha or paired-chain data the features that could be detected were limited. The presence/absence analyses assumed that sequencing depth was roughly uniform across donors, and that assumption may not be true. A cluster of highly shared sequence variants was judged likely to represent a technical artifact of the sequencing pipeline. Specific HLA alleles were associated with 15,000 to 20,000 TCR beta sequences at a false discovery rate of 0.05 in a later analysis. Correlated functional status among segregating V segments might reflect linkage disequilibrium, but an unknown experimental factor could not be ruled out. In a later analysis, TCR association rates were found to vary across HLA loci, with the most associated TCRs seen for DRB1 alleles and the fewest for HLA-C alleles. Compared with equally common non-associated chains, HLA-associated TCR beta chains in a later analysis were more clonally expanded and had lower generation probabilities. Strong co-occurrence of HLA alleles, especially DR and DQ, made assigning TCR associations to individual alleles difficult. The study listed around 160 TCR beta chains as associated with cytomegalovirus. Most TCR sequences were seen in very few donors, while some public TCRs were found in many individuals. In an earlier analysis of over 550 of the donors, most TCR beta V segments were observed in productive rearrangements about 90% or about 30% of the time, broadly matching IMGT annotations. A later genetic analysis associated a missense DCLRE1C variant with V-gene and J-gene trimming of TCR beta chains, and an independent cohort replicated the association. In vitro tests confirmed that a few of the cytomegalovirus-associated TCR beta chains recognize cytomegalovirus antigens. The authors suggested that the approach could potentially be extended to other disease states and immunological phenotypes. A later analysis found that most CMV-associated TCR beta chains appeared HLA-restricted, with HLA associations seemingly driven largely by CMV exposure. A further reported finding was that TCR beta sequences accurately predicted the HLA-A and HLA-B alleles for most subjects in the first cohort. A later analysis reported that several top co-occurrence clusters appeared linked to parvovirus B19, influenza, CMV and Epstein-Barr virus. A later genetic analysis reported fewer N-insertions in productive TCRs among donors in an Asian-associated ancestry cluster than the approximately 670-donor mean. Because counts were too low, seventeen rarely observed V segments, including chromosome 9 orphons, were left out of the earlier analysis of 500 to 750 of the donors. The 87-base-pair reads could not distinguish some IMGT-functional V segments, including TRBV6-2 and TRBV6-3, so those segments were excluded. Immune exposure information for the cohort was limited to CMV serostatus.

The library was made by the immunoSEQ multiplex PCR assay. The multiplex PCR relied on a mix of 60 forward primers for TCR Vbeta segments and 13 reverse primers for TCR Jbeta segments. A multiplex PCR assay on genomic DNA amplified the CDR3 region of rearranged TCR beta genes. The Illumina HiSeq System was used to sequence the amplified TCR beta libraries as 87-base-pair reads. Turning to the authors' computational methods: In a later analysis, some 80 million unique TCR beta chains were counted across the 500 to 850 repertoires, and around 11 million of these chains were shared by at least two donors. A nearest-neighbor algorithm error-corrected the raw reads and collapsed the reads into unique sequences, merging closely related sequences to remove PCR and sequencing errors. Alignment of CDR3 sequences to IMGT reference sequences was used to assign V, D and J gene segments. For a sequence to be retained, a match of at least six nucleotides was required to both a V gene segment and a J gene segment. A rearrangement counted as productive if the CDR3 had no stop codons and remained in frame with V and J, and every other rearrangement counted as non-productive. Following IMGT convention, CDR3 was defined as the stretch from the second conserved V-encoded cysteine up to the conserved J-encoded phenylalanine. The earlier analysis of a few hundred of the donors excluded sequences that lacked an unambiguous match to a single V gene segment. An earlier analysis of several hundred of the donors called V segments functional above 56.7% productive rearrangements and segregating when the between-donor standard deviation exceeded 5%. A statistical classification framework was built for diagnosing cytomegalovirus status from the catalog of TCR beta chain sequences. In a later analysis, V and J genes were assigned by comparing TCR nucleotide sequences against IMGT/GENE-DB human TR gene sequences. A later analysis assigned CDR3 sequences and most-parsimonious VDJ recombination scenarios with the TCRdist pipeline. In a later analysis, each TCR beta chain was defined by its CDR3 amino acid sequence together with its V-gene family, and reads without a unique V-gene family were excluded. As a way to deal with suspected cross-contamination and a sequencing artifact, a later analysis dropped 450 to 600 nucleotide sequences that were highly shared and had low generation probability. For each public chain, a later analysis derived a clonal expansion index from normalized ranks of inferred template counts within each repertoire. Generation probabilities in a later analysis came from a VDJ recombination model fitted to out-of-frame rearrangements, and those results were checked against IGoR. A later analysis scored TCR-TCR, TCR-HLA and TCR-CMV co-occurrence with hypergeometric tests, applying a repertoire-size bias correction to TCR pairs. To estimate false discovery rates, a later analysis permuted the HLA or CMV assignments 20 times. A later analysis grouped co-occurring TCRs with DBSCAN, adding TCRdist sequence similarity when clustering within HLA-allele-positive subsets. For co-occurrence clustering, repertoires with fewer than 30,000 or more than 120,000 public chains were excluded, along with a handful of repertoires with anomalous nucleotide sharing. Here the immuneACCESS table is served through TCRdb, limited to in-frame sequences with V and J called. Missing clones are a known gap in these copies; in checked studies unresolved V genes cover under half, and the rest lacks a known reason. V, J and clone size are taken as reported in that table, and D and trimming were inferred from the DNA itself. This sample lists over 150,000 clones; over 65% were detected once. Less than 1.5% of the sample belongs to the ten largest clones.

Per the germline V gene, SGHAT is the CDR1 and FQNNGV is the CDR2. The cysteine opens and the phenylalanine closes a CDR3 of 15 amino acids. The read is trimmed to its CDR3 DNA, 45 bases read in frame from base 1. Trimmed from V: 5 bases; trimmed from J: 4 bases; junction bases lacking a gene match: 9. The cohort consisted of some 670 healthy bone marrow donors. All cohort members were sampled while nominally healthy, although unrecorded immune exposures were likely present. The donor was CMV seropositive and was included in the group of approximately 300 seropositive cohort members. Each donor provided a peripheral blood sample, and peripheral blood mononuclear cells were used for TCR beta sequencing. Genomic DNA extraction from the blood cell samples was performed with the Qiagen DNeasy Blood Extraction Kit.

The sequence was collected from a woman aged 25 to 39 in good health and CMV-seropositive. The sequenced sample was PBMCs. The chain uses TRBV11-2 and TRBJ2-5; TRBD2 lines up with 8 middle nucleotides. The bases are TGTGCCAGCAGCGCTATGCGCCTAGCGGGAGAGACCCAGTACTTC. It encodes CASSAMRLAGETQYF.